These 5 T cell receptor beta chains share one sample of origin, sequenced in a study of spatial heterogeneity in lung cancer. Time point: sample taken at primary tumor resection. Researchers sequenced whole RNA taken from tumor, nontumor lung or frozen PBMC without sorting. TCRdb reanalysed the 5' RACE reads using MiXCR and keeps one entry per CDR3 protein. Of about 44,000 distinct CDR3 sequences listed, approximately 14% were seen once; the top ten hold 50% to 60%. The sample was PBMCs, taken at surgery. These receptors were taken from a male donor with early-stage non-small cell lung cancer.

This clonotype occurred many times. V is TRBV4-1 and J is TRBJ1-2; D is perhaps TRBD1 (5 bases). V was pared by 4 bases and J by 7 bases, with 13 bases between. The CDR3 runs to 13 residues. CDR1 MGHRA and CDR2 YSYEKL come from the germline V gene. CDR3: CASSRPPGTGYTF. DNA for the CDR3: TGCGCCAGCAGCCGACCCCCAGGGACTGGCTACACCTTC.

V is TRBV29-1 and J is TRBJ2-5, with TRBD1 as a possible D gene (5 bases). The CDR3 covers 12 residues. Looked up from germline, CDR1 is SQVTM and CDR2 is ANQGSEA. V dropped 0 bases and J dropped 5 bases, with 7 bases sitting between them. The CDR3 protein is CSVEDWGETQYF. The CDR3 nucleotides are TGCAGCGTTGAAGATTGGGGCGAGACCCAGTACTTC.

The rearrangement joins TRBV18 to TRBJ1-2, with 8 bases aligning to TRBD1. Trimming took 3 bases from V and 8 from J; bases not matched to a gene: 2. Germline V gene data show CDR1 as KGHSH and CDR2 as LQKENI. CDR3 length: 12 residues. The CDR3 here is CASSPDRVGYTF. The DNA of the CDR3 is TGTGCCAGCTCACCGGACAGGGTCGGCTACACCTTC.

A few counts support this clonotype. DNA of the CDR3: TGCGCCAGCAGCCAATCCGGGACTATCATCTCCTACAATGAGCAGTTCTTC. It specifies CASSQSGTIISYNEQFF. This rearrangement joins TRBV4-1 to TRBJ2-1; TRBD2 agrees at 7 bases. The CDR3 is 17 residues long. Trimming at V came to 2 bases and at J to 0 bases, leaving 7 bases not matched to a gene. The germline V gene encodes CDR1 MGHRA and CDR2 YSYEKL.

In this sample, this clonotype turned up once. The gene calls are TRBV4-3 and TRBJ2-7; D possibly corresponds to TRBD2 (6 bases). The CDR3 is made up of 14 amino acids. The V gene's germline CDR1 is LGHNA and CDR2 YSLEER. V lost 0 bases to trimming and J lost 6 bases, with 12 bases between them. The CDR3 sequence: CASSQELASSEQYF. In DNA form, the CDR3 reads TGCGCCAGCAGCCAAGAACTAGCTTCGAGCGAGCAGTACTTC.